These 5 T cell receptor beta chains originate from one sample sequenced in a study of T cell responses to AZD1222 COVID-19 vaccine. Using immunoSEQ multiplex PCR, the repertoire was profiled, and TCRdb retains in-frame clones only, with some absent. The table lists tens of thousands of clones, about nine tenths of them singletons. The material sequenced was peripheral blood, taken on day 0 of AZD1222 vaccination. The source is an adult in good health.

As regards this clone: The sample carries other DNA sequences with the same CDR3. The chain has TRBV9 and TRBJ1-2; the D is unclear. CDR1 and CDR2 from the germline V gene are SGDLS and YYNGEE. V shed 0 bases and J shed 2 bases, with 8 bases lying between them. CDR3 length: 14 amino acids. Here the CDR3 DNA reads TGTGCCAGCAGCGTAGATGGGAACAACTATGGCTACACCTTC. Translation gives CASSVDGNNYGYTF.

The chain links TRBV6-5 to TRBJ1-5; D uncertain. The V end lost 8 bases, the J end lost 1 base, and 3 bases lay between the germline ends. Germline V CDR1 and CDR2: MNHEY, SVGAGI. The CDR3 sequence is 11 residues long. CDR3 sequence reads: CASGSNQPQHF. CDR3 in DNA: TGTGCCAGCGGAAGCAATCAGCCCCAGCATTTT.

This clone occurred once. The genes are TRBV6-6 and TRBJ2-7, with 10 bases that match TRBD2. With V trimmed by 7 bases and J by 2 bases, 2 bases remained unmatched. This CDR3 is 13 amino acids long. The germline CDR1 and CDR2 sequences are MNHNY and SVGAGI (reference sequence). CDR3 coding DNA: TGTGCCAGCACTAGCGGGGGACCCTACGAGCAGTACTTC. Its translation: CASTSGGPYEQYF.

The J gene is TRBJ1-2, the V gene TRBV15, with D possibly being TRBD1 (5 bases). Per germline, CDR1 LNHNV and CDR2 YYDKDF (reference sequence). This CDR3 is 14 amino acids long. Deletions cut 0 bases from V and 4 bases from J, with 9 bases between. The CDR3 sequence is CATSRDSGGYGYTF. The CDR3 region has the DNA TGTGCCACCAGCAGAGACTCCGGGGGCTATGGCTACACCTTC. Filled out from reference TRBV15 and TRBJ1-2, the complete variable domain reads DAMVIQNPRYQVTQFGKPVTLSCSQTLNHNVMYWYQQKSSQAPKLLFHYYDKDFNNEADTPDNFQSRRPNTSFCFLDIRSPGLGDTAMYLCATSRDSGGYGYTFGSGTRLTVV.

The chain is built from TRBV7-2 and TRBJ1-5; TRBD1 aligns across 7 bases. After removal of 5 bases from V and 1 base from J, the junction contained 5 bases not matched to a gene. CDR1 and CDR2 (germline): SGHTA, FQGNSA. This CDR3 has 15 residues. CDR3 sequence: CASSRGLSSNQPQHF. CDR3 coding DNA: TGTGCCAGCAGCAGGGGGCTTTCGAGCAATCAGCCCCAGCATTTT.